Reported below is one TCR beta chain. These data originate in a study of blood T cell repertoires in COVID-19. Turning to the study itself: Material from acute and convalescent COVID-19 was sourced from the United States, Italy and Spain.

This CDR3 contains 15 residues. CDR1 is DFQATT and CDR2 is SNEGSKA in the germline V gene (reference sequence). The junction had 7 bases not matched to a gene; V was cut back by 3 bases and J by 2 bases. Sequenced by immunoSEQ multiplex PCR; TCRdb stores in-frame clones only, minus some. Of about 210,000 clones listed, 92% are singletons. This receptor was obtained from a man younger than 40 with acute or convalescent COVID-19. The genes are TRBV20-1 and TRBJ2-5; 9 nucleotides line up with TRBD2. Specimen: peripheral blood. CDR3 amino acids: CSASARGGRQETQYF. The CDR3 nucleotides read TGCAGTGCTAGTGCGCGGGGGGGGCGGCAAGAGACCCAGTACTTC.